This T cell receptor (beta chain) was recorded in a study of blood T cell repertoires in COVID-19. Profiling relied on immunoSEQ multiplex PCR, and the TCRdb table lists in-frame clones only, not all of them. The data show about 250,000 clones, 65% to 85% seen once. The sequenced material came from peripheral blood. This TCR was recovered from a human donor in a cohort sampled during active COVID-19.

The CDR3 loop is CATKTGPSAQHF. The CDR3 DNA reads as TGTGCCACCAAGACAGGACCGTCGGCCCAGCATTTT. The rearrangement joins TRBV28 to TRBJ1-5, with D perhaps matching TRBD1 (6 bases). Germline CDR1 MDHEN, CDR2 SYDVKM. Trimming shortened V by 10 bases and J by 11 bases, and 18 bases separated the two germline ends. CDR3 length equals 12 residues. Together with reference TRBV28 and TRBJ1-5, the CDR3 gives the full variable domain: DVKVTQSSRYLVKRTGEKVFLECVQDMDHENMFWYRQDPGLGLRLIYFSYDVKMKEKGDIPEGYSVSREKKERFSLILESASTNQTSMYLCATKTGPSAQHFGDGTRLSIL.